The sequence of this T cell receptor beta chain was determined in a study of beta chain features in type 1 diabetes. Overall study context: Similarity in age, gender and cell yields was seen between patients and healthy donors.

Study-level findings and limits: Moderately but significantly shorter TCRB CDR3s were found in Type 1 diabetes patients in all four CD4+ subsets.

To note about this clone: Its antigen is as yet unknown.

Germline V gives CDR1 LNHDA, CDR2 SQIVND (reference sequence). CDR3 length: 14 residues. V was clipped by 4 bases and J by 12 bases; unmatched bases: 10. Expressed TCRB transcripts were sequenced because the isolated RNA had all been reverse transcribed beforehand. The table came from immunoSEQ multiplex PCR; TCRdb's copy has only in-frame clones and leaves some out. This table has under 400,000 clones, roughly 12% appearing once. This chain joins TRBV19 and TRBJ2-1, with 9 positions matching TRBD1. This clonotype was obtained from a woman under 30 with type 1 diabetes. Specimen: naive CD4+ T cells from blood. This CDR3 is CASSTNRGRMWQFF. CDR3 in DNA: TGTGCCAGTAGTACCAACAGGGGGCGAATGTGGCAGTTCTTC.